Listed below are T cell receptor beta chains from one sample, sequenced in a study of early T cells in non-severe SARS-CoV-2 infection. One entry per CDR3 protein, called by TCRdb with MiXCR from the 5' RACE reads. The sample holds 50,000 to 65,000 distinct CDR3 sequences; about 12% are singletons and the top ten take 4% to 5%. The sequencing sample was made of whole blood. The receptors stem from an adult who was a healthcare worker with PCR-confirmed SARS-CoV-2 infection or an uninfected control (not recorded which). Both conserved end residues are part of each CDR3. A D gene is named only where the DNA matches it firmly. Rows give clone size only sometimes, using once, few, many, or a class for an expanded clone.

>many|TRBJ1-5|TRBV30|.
CAWRDLGGDQPQHF
TGTGCCTGGAGGGATCTAGGGGGGGATCAGCCCCAGCATTTT
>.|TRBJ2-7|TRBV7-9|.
CASSFDGGYEQYF
TGTGCCAGCAGCTTCGACGGGGGATACGAGCAGTACTTC
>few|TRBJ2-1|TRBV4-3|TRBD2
CASSQEGTSGPNEQFF
TGCGCCAGCAGCCAAGAAGGGACTAGCGGACCTAATGAGCAGTTCTTC
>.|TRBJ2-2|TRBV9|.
CASSPPRNVGELFF
TGTGCCAGCAGCCCCCCCCGAAACGTCGGGGAGCTGTTTTTT
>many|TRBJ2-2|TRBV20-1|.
CSAILGGPNTGELFF
TGCAGTGCTATCTTGGGGGGCCCGAACACCGGGGAGCTGTTTTTT
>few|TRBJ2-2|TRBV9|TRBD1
CASSSGQVNTGELFF
TGTGCCAGCAGCAGCGGACAGGTGAACACCGGGGAGCTGTTTTTT
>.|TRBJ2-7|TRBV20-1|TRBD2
CSAPASGGPNPYYEQYF
TGCAGTGCTCCAGCTAGCGGGGGGCCTAATCCGTACTACGAGCAGTACTTC
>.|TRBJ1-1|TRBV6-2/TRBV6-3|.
CASSYSRDRSLNTEAFF
TGTGCCAGCAGTTACTCGAGAGACAGGAGTTTGAACACTGAAGCTTTCTTT
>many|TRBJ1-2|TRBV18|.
CASSPIPDRGRGYTF
TGTGCCAGCTCACCTATACCTGACCGTGGACGAGGCTACACCTTC
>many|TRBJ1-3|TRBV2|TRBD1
CASNRDRITSGNTIYF
TGTGCCAGCAATCGGGACAGGATAACCTCTGGAAACACCATATATTTT
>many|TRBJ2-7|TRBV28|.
CASSFMGTRSYEQYF
TGTGCCAGCAGTTTTATGGGCACACGCTCCTACGAGCAGTACTTC
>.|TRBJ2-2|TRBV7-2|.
CASSLGPSNTGELFF
TGTGCCAGCAGCTTAGGACCCTCGAACACCGGGGAGCTGTTTTTT
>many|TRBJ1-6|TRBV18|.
CASSPEVNGSPLHF
TGTGCCAGCTCACCAGAAGTTAATGGGTCACCCCTCCACTTT
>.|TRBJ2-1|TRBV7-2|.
CASSSLTTEQFF
TGTGCCAGCAGCTCTCTGACCACTGAGCAGTTCTTC
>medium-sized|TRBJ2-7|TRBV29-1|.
CSVVLTDLPSPYEQYF
TGCAGCGTTGTCCTGACGGACCTTCCCAGCCCTTACGAGCAGTACTTC
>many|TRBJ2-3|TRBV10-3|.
CAISEMSPAADTQYF
TGTGCCATCAGTGAAATGTCGCCGGCCGCAGATACGCAGTATTTT
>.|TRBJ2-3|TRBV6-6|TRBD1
CATKTGQRTDTQYF
TGTGCCACCAAGACGGGACAGCGCACAGATACGCAGTATTTT
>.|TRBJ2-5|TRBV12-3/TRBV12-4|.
CASSPRETQYF
TGTGCCAGCAGTCCCAGAGAGACCCAGTACTTC
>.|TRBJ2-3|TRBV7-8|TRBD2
CASSLYRLAGGFTQYF
TGTGCCAGCAGCTTATATAGGCTAGCGGGGGGGTTTACGCAGTATTTT
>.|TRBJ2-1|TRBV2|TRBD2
CASSVRTSGGDNEQFF
TGTGCCAGCAGTGTACGAACTAGCGGGGGGGACAATGAGCAGTTCTTC
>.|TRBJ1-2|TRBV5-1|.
CASSLAPVEANYGYTF
TGCGCCAGCAGCTTGGCCCCAGTAGAGGCGAACTATGGCTACACCTTC
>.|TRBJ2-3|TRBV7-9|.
CASSSDASATDTQYF
TGTGCCAGCAGCTCGGACGCGTCGGCCACAGATACGCAGTATTTT
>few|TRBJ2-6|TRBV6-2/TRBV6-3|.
CASSRRAVSGANVLTF
TGTGCCAGCAGTCGAAGGGCCGTCTCTGGGGCCAACGTCCTGACTTTC
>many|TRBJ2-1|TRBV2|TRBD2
CASVGEGSYNEQFF
TGTGCCAGCGTCGGGGAGGGCTCCTACAATGAGCAGTTCTTC
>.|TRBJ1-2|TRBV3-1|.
CASSQASPGDENYGYTF
TGTGCCAGCAGCCAAGCCTCTCCAGGGGACGAGAACTATGGCTACACCTTC
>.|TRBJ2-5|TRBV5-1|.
CASSLVGDQETQYF
TGCGCCAGCAGCTTGGTCGGGGACCAAGAGACCCAGTACTTC
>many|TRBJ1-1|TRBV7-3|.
CASSLSQGRTEAFF
TGTGCCAGCAGCTTAAGTCAGGGGAGGACTGAAGCTTTCTTT
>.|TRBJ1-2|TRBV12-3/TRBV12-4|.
CASPEQGSERGYTF
TGTGCCAGCCCGGAGCAGGGAAGCGAACGTGGCTACACCTTC
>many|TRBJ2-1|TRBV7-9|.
CASSSGTNYNEQFF
TGTGCCAGCAGCTCGGGGACCAACTACAATGAGCAGTTCTTC
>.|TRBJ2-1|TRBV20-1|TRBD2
CSWTSHNEQFF
TGCAGTTGGACTAGCCATAATGAGCAGTTCTTC
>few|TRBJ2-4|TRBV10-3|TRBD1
CAISGGQIKNIQYF
TGTGCCATCAGTGGGGGACAGATCAAAAACATTCAGTACTTC
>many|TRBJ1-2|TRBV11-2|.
CASSFAGPSYGYTF
TGTGCCAGCAGCTTCGCGGGCCCGTCATATGGCTACACCTTC
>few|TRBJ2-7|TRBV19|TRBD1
CASSKGQFYEQYF
TGTGCCAGTTCAAAGGGACAGTTCTACGAGCAGTACTTC
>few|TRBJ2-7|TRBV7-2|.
CASSRQYEQYF
TGTGCCAGCAGCCGACAGTACGAGCAGTACTTC
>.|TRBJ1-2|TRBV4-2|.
CASSLPLAPANYGYTF
TGTGCCAGCAGCCTCCCCCTTGCCCCAGCTAACTATGGCTACACCTTC
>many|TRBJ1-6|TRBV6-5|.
CASSPYSSGNSPLHF
TGTGCCAGCAGTCCGTACTCATCGGGGAATTCACCCCTCCACTTT
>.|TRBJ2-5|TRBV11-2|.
CASSFSLDGSRETQYF
TGTGCCAGCAGCTTCTCCCTGGACGGGAGCCGGGAGACCCAGTACTTC
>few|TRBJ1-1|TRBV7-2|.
CASSLGPRTVNTEAFF
TGTGCCAGCAGCTTAGGCCCCCGGACGGTGAACACTGAAGCTTTCTTT
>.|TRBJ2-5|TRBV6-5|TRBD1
CASSPGTGPETQYF
TGTGCCAGCAGTCCGGGGACAGGGCCGGAGACCCAGTACTTC
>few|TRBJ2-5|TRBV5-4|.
CASSLKVGETQYF
TGTGCCAGCAGCTTGAAAGTAGGGGAGACCCAGTACTTC
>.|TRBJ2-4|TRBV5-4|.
CASSLGPRINIQYF
TGTGCCAGCAGCTTGGGGCCGAGGATAAACATTCAGTACTTC
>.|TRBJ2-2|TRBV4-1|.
CASSQERDTGELFF
TGCGCCAGCAGCCAAGAGCGGGACACCGGGGAGCTGTTTTTT
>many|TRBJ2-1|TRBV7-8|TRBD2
CASSYGTSGYNEQFF
TGTGCCAGCAGCTACGGGACTAGCGGATACAATGAGCAGTTCTTC
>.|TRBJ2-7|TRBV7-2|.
CASSNLAPYEQYF
TGTGCCAGCAGCAACCTAGCGCCCTACGAGCAGTACTTC
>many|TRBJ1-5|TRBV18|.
CASSPTGSQNQPQHF
TGTGCCAGCTCACCCACAGGGTCCCAGAATCAGCCCCAGCATTTT
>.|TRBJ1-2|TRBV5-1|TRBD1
CASSPWTGPKGVGYTF
TGCGCCAGCAGCCCTTGGACAGGACCAAAGGGAGTCGGCTACACCTTC
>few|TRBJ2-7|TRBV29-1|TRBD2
CSARLAGSYEQYF
TGCAGCGCCAGACTAGCGGGGTCCTACGAGCAGTACTTC
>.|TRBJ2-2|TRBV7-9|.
CASVEGNTGELFF
TGTGCCAGCGTGGAAGGGAACACCGGGGAGCTGTTTTTT
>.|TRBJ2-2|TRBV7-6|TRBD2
CASSLFSGGNTGELFF
TGTGCCAGCAGCTTGTTTAGCGGGGGGAACACCGGGGAGCTGTTTTTT
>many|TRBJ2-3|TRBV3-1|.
CASSLQSSADTQYF
TGTGCCAGCAGTCTGCAGTCTAGCGCAGATACGCAGTATTTT
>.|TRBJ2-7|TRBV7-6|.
CASSTGQNYEQYF
TGTGCCAGCAGCACCGGACAGAACTACGAGCAGTACTTC
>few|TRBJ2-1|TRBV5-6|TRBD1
CASSGTGISSYNEQFF
TGTGCCAGCAGCGGGACAGGGATCAGCTCCTACAATGAGCAGTTCTTC
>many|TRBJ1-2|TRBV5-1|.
CASKQGAAYGYTF
TGCGCCAGCAAGCAGGGAGCGGCCTATGGCTACACCTTC
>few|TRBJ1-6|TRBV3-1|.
CASTPGHRTSPLHF
TGTGCCAGCACCCCGGGACATAGAACTTCACCCCTCCACTTT
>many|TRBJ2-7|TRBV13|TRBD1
CASSPTDRGLAYEQYF
TGTGCCAGCAGCCCCACCGACAGGGGGCTAGCATACGAGCAGTACTTC